One and the same sample provided the 24 T cell receptor beta chains below, sequenced in a study of blood T cell repertoires in COVID-19. Profiling relied on immunoSEQ multiplex PCR, and the TCRdb table lists in-frame clones only, not all of them. The table records roughly 50,000 clones, more than 90% of them present only once. The sequenced sample consisted of peripheral blood. These receptors all come from a man between 50 and 59 years old with active COVID-19.

V is TRBV5-1 and J is TRBJ2-3; 7 bases match TRBD1. The CDR3 covers 14 residues. Unmatched junction bases numbered 3, after V lost 4 bases and J lost 1 base. In germline, CDR1 is SGHRS, CDR2 YFSETQ. The CDR3 DNA sequence: TGCGCCAGCAGCCCCGGGACAGGCACAGATACGCAGTATTTT. This gives the protein CASSPGTGTDTQYF.

This clone was picked up a small number of times. This chain uses TRBV29-1 with TRBJ1-3; D remains ambiguous. This CDR3 comprises 12 residues. Trimming left V 7 bases short and J 4 bases short, with 11 bases between. The germline V gene encodes CDR1 SQVTM and CDR2 ANQGSEA. This chain's CDR3 is CSGVAGGNTIYF. Here the CDR3 DNA reads TGCAGCGGGGTAGCTGGCGGAAACACCATATATTTT.

This clone was seen a handful of times. This chain joins TRBV7-9 and TRBJ2-3; 14 bases line up with TRBD2. Germline lookup yields CDR1 SEHNR and CDR2 FQNEAQ (reference sequence). This CDR3 has 19 residues. The ends lost 1 base at V and 2 bases at J; junction bases unmatched: 8. CDR3 DNA sequence: TGTGCCAGCAGCTTAGGGGGACTAGCGGGAGTTATTATCACAGATACGCAGTATTTT. It encodes CASSLGGLAGVIITDTQYF.

V gene TRBV24-1 combines with J gene TRBJ2-1; tentative D call: TRBD1 (5 bases). Trimming removed 5 bases from V and 7 bases from J, with 20 bases in between. Germline V lookup: CDR1 KGHDR, CDR2 SFDVKD. This CDR3 has 16 residues. The CDR3 DNA reads TGTGCCACCAGTGCTTTTAGGGCAGGGTCAAATAATGAGCAGTTCTTC. Translating it yields CATSAFRAGSNNEQFF.

This chain links TRBV19 with TRBJ1-5; D is perhaps TRBD1 (6 bases). CDR3 length equals 16 residues. V was clipped by 3 bases and J by 7 bases, with 19 bases between them. Germline V gene lookup returns CDR1 LNHDA and CDR2 SQIVND (reference sequence). The CDR3 DNA sequence: TGTGCCAGTAGTATCGCGGGGGCAGGCCGGGGACAGCCCCAGCATTTT. Amino acids: CASSIAGAGRGQPQHF.

The chain uses TRBV19 and TRBJ1-6; D remains unclear. Between the trimmed V and J ends, which lost 6 bases and 0 bases, there was a span of 12 bases. CDR3 length: 16 residues. Germline V gene sequence: CDR1 LNHDA, CDR2 SQIVND (reference sequence). CDR3 DNA sequence: TGTGCCAGTAGGGTCGCTTGGAGCTCCTATAATTCACCCCTCCACTTT. Translating it yields CASRVAWSSYNSPLHF.

V is TRBV18 and J is TRBJ1-2; TRBD1 agrees at 8 bases. The CDR3 length is 15 residues. CDR1 and CDR2 (germline): KGHSH, LQKENI. V trimming: 5 bases; J trimming: 1 base; junction bases outside the gene matches: 6. CDR3 bases: TGTGCCAGCTCAGCTGGGACAGGTAGTAACTATGGCTACACCTTC. Translating gives CASSAGTGSNYGYTF. The full variable domain, rest sourced from reference TRBV18 and TRBJ1-2, is NAGVMQNPRHLVRRRGQEARLRCSPMKGHSHVYWYRQLPEEGLKFMVYLQKENIIDESGMPKERFSAEFPKEGPSILRIQQVVRGDSAAYFCASSAGTGSNYGYTFGSGTRLTVV.

The J gene is TRBJ1-5, the V gene TRBV5-6, with 8 nucleotides matching TRBD1. The trim removed 0 bases at V and 5 bases at J, leaving 4 bases unmatched. Germline CDR1 is SGHDT and CDR2 is YYEEEE. The CDR3 is made up of 15 amino acids. The chain's CDR3 is CASSLDGRGHQPQHF. DNA of the CDR3: TGTGCCAGCAGCTTGGATGGCAGGGGGCATCAGCCCCAGCATTTT.

The rearrangement joins TRBV3-1 (or the pseudogene TRBV3-2) to TRBJ2-2, with 9 positions matching TRBD2. The CDR3 is 15 residues long. V lost 2 bases, J lost 3 bases, and 1 base stayed unmatched. Germline V CDR1 and CDR2: LGHDT, YNNKEL (reference sequence). In DNA form, the CDR3 reads TGTGCCAGCAGCCAAAGACTAGCGGACACCGGGGAGCTGTTTTTT. It encodes CASSQRLADTGELFF.

The V gene is TRBV11-2, the J gene TRBJ2-1, with 7 bases identical to TRBD1. J was trimmed by 6 bases and V by 4 bases; bases with no gene match: 12. The germline CDR1 and CDR2 sequences are SGHAT and FQNNGV. The CDR3 has 16 amino acids. For the CDR3, the DNA is TGTGCCAGCAGCTCCTACAGGGGCTTGGACGCCAATGAGCAGTTCTTC. Its translation: CASSSYRGLDANEQFF.

The V call is TRBV2, the J call TRBJ2-5, with TRBD2 identical over 12 bases. Germline CDR1 and CDR2: SNHLY and FYNNEI. The V and J ends lost 3 bases and 4 bases, in that order; junction bases with no gene match: 12. The CDR3 loop spans 18 amino acids. In DNA, the CDR3 is TGTGCCAGCAGTGATTTTGTGCTAGCGGGGGGGACAGGAGAGACCCAGTACTTC. Translating it yields CASSDFVLAGGTGETQYF.

J is TRBJ2-3 and V is TRBV6-1; 7 bases map to TRBD1. The CDR3 has 15 amino acids. Losses at the gene ends were 3 bases for V and 2 bases for J; bases not matched to a gene: 5. Germline V gene data show CDR1 as MNHNS and CDR2 as SASEGT. The CDR3 DNA reads as TGTGCCAGCAGTGAGGGACAGAACCCCACAGATACGCAGTATTTT. Protein: CASSEGQNPTDTQYF.

The chain links TRBV28 to TRBJ1-2; D is ambiguous. The CDR3 consists of 13 residues. V was shortened by 5 bases and J by 0 bases, with 7 bases between the two germline ends. Per germline, CDR1 MDHEN and CDR2 SYDVKM. The CDR3 DNA follows: TGTGCCAGCAGTCCAACACCTAACTATGGCTACACCTTC. It specifies CASSPTPNYGYTF.

The chain couples TRBV15 to TRBJ2-3, with 7 bases fitting TRBD1. CDR1 LNHNV and CDR2 YYDKDF come from the germline V gene (reference sequence). Germline trimming cut 1 base from V and 1 base from J; bases unmatched to any gene: 14. This CDR3 has 19 amino acids. CDR3 coding DNA: TGTGCCACCAGCAGAGGAGTCGGTAGGGGGCTCCTGGGCACAGATACGCAGTATTTT. Its translation: CATSRGVGRGLLGTDTQYF.

This clone appeared a single time. The V call is TRBV6-5, the J call TRBJ1-1; D possibly corresponds to TRBD1 (6 bases). V lost 5 bases and J 3 bases, leaving 10 bases between the germline ends. The CDR3 consists of 13 residues. CDR1 and CDR2 (germline): MNHEY, SVGAGI. CDR3 protein: CASSRDTHTEAFF. The CDR3, as DNA: TGTGCCAGCAGTAGGGACACCCACACTGAAGCTTTCTTT.

This chain links TRBV7-7 with TRBJ2-5; 8 bases are a match to TRBD1. The V segment lost 2 bases and the J segment 10 bases; nucleotides outside the gene matches: 6. CDR1 SSHAT and CDR2 FNYEAQ come from the germline V gene (reference sequence). The CDR3 is 13 amino acids. The chain's CDR3 is CASSLLSTGVQYF. Written as DNA, the CDR3 is TGTGCCAGCAGCTTACTCTCGACAGGGGTCCAGTACTTC.

The genes are TRBV20-1 and TRBJ2-7; D is perhaps TRBD1 (5 bases). This CDR3 is built from 15 residues. The germline V gene encodes CDR1 DFQATT and CDR2 SNEGSKA (reference sequence). The ends were cut back, 3 bases at V and 1 base at J, with 16 bases in the middle. As DNA, the CDR3 is TGCAGTGCTAGTAACGTCAGGGTGGGATCCTACGAGCAGTACTTC. This codes for CSASNVRVGSYEQYF.

The gene calls are TRBV11-2 and TRBJ2-1; 9 nucleotides line up with TRBD1. Trimming removed 5 bases from V and 4 bases from J; junction bases left unmatched: 3. The V gene's germline CDR1 is SGHAT and CDR2 FQNNGV. CDR3 length: 14 residues. CDR3 sequence: CASSVGQGYNEQFF. In DNA, the CDR3 is TGTGCCAGCAGCGTGGGACAGGGATACAATGAGCAGTTCTTC.

The V gene is TRBV25-1, the J gene TRBJ2-7; 10 nucleotides align to TRBD2. This CDR3 contains 15 residues. CDR1 is MGHDK, CDR2 SYGVNS, per germline. V lost 1 base, J lost 2 bases, and 2 bases stayed unmatched. CDR3 DNA sequence: TGTGCCAGCAGTGAATTACTAGCGGGGCCCTACGAGCAGTACTTC. This gives the protein CASSELLAGPYEQYF.

This clone appeared once. The V gene is TRBV27, the J gene TRBJ1-5; 7 positions agree with TRBD1. CDR3 length: 13 residues. With 7 bases clipped from V and 6 bases from J, the junction kept 6 bases outside the gene matches. Per germline, CDR1 MNHEY and CDR2 SMNVEV (reference sequence). The CDR3 sequence is CASTDRVGQPQHF. The CDR3 DNA reads TGTGCCAGCACCGACAGGGTGGGTCAGCCCCAGCATTTT.

As concerns this clone: One end of the junction is discordant with germline, which a read error may explain. The chain uses TRBV20-1 and TRBJ1-2; no reliable D call. The CDR3 is 11 amino acids. Germline V gene sequence: CDR1 DFQATT, CDR2 SNEGSKA (reference sequence). As DNA, the CDR3 is TGCAGTGCTCTCGGAGCGGGAGGGCTCGTCTTC. Translating gives CSALGAGGLVF.

The chain combines TRBV10-2 with TRBJ2-5; 10 bases are shared with TRBD2. This CDR3 contains 17 residues. Unmatched junction bases numbered 14, after V lost 3 bases and J lost 7 bases. Germline-derived CDR1 and CDR2 are WSHSY and SAAADI. CDR3 nucleotide sequence: TGCGCCAGCAGTGACACGGGGGGGGTAGCGGGAGGCTGGACCCAGTACTTC. Its protein product is CASSDTGGVAGGWTQYF.

The chain uses TRBV7-9 and TRBJ1-2, with a tentative D call TRBD1 (6 bases). Germline V lookup: CDR1 SEHNR, CDR2 FQNEAQ (reference sequence). This CDR3 contains 12 residues. Trimming took off 4 bases at V and 4 bases at J, with 7 bases between the two ends. CDR3 residues: CASSSGAYGYTF. DNA of the CDR3: TGTGCCAGCAGCTCAGGGGCCTATGGCTACACCTTC.

The V and J genes are TRBV18 and TRBJ1-5, with TRBD1 matching over 9 bases. The V gene's germline CDR1 is KGHSH and CDR2 LQKENI. CDR3 size: 19 residues. Trimming took 2 bases from V and 6 from J; bases not matched to a gene: 17. As DNA, the CDR3 is TGTGCCAGCTCACCAAGTATAAATCCGGGACAGGGATTTTTTCAGCCCCAGCATTTT. Protein product: CASSPSINPGQGFFQPQHF.